Below are 15 T cell receptor beta chains sequenced from a single sample in a study of blood T cells in healthy people across ages (dated by TCRdb to between 2015 and 2016). The library was generated by 5' RACE. Sequencing relied on an Illumina HiSeq 2500. A second PCR of about 7 to 12 cycles was run with a J-beta primer mix and a sample-barcoded 5' primer. TCRdb reanalyzed the raw reads on its own, using fastp at Q25 for trimming and MiXCR for clone calling, and kept in-frame beta chains. Entries are consolidated by CDR3 protein sequence, retaining the most common genes and DNA. The sample table lists around 990,000 distinct CDR3 sequences, more than 30% of them with a count of one. The ten largest make up about an eighth of the sample. Source material: blood. The receptor source for this set is a man younger than 30 in good health.

This clonotype was seen a few times. This chain joins TRBV5-1 and TRBJ2-3, with TRBD1 matching over 7 bases. Per the germline V gene, CDR1 is SGHRS and CDR2 is YFSETQ. This CDR3 has 14 residues. J lost 5 bases, V lost 1 base, and 4 bases had no gene match. CDR3 loop: CASSLSTGEDTQYF. The CDR3 DNA follows: TGCGCCAGCAGCTTGTCTACAGGGGAAGATACGCAGTATTTT. Drawing the rest from reference TRBV5-1 and TRBJ2-3, the complete variable domain is KAGVTQTPRYLIKTRGQQVTLSCSPISGHRSVSWYQQTPGQGLQFLFEYFSETQRNKGNFPGRFSGRQFSNSRSEMNVSTLELGDSALYLCASSLSTGEDTQYFGPGTRLTVL.

Points on this clonotype: A much larger clone differs from this one at a single base, so this may be a read error. This chain connects TRBV20-1 to TRBJ1-6; maybe TRBD1 (5 bases). The CDR3 is made up of 14 amino acids. Germline assignment: CDR1 DFQATT and CDR2 SNEGSKA (reference sequence). CDR3 sequence: CSASAPGYNSPLQF. The DNA for the CDR3 is TGCAGTGCTAGTGCCCCAGGGTATAATTCACCCCTCCAATTT.

There are many counts of this clonotype. An end of the junction differs from the germline gene, which may be a read error. The rearrangement joins TRBV29-1 to TRBJ2-3, with D tentatively TRBD1 (6 bases). This CDR3 has 13 residues. Germline-derived CDR1 and CDR2 are SQVTM and ANQGSEA. The CDR3 sequence is CSVEDRITDTQYF. The DNA for the CDR3 is TGCAGCGTCGAAGACAGGATCACAGATACGCAGTATTTT.

The gene calls are TRBV7-3 and TRBJ1-1; TRBD1 is a possible D gene (6 bases). Germline V gives CDR1 SGHTA, CDR2 FQGTGA. The V gene lost 8 bases and the J gene lost 4 bases, with 17 bases spanning the gap. The CDR3 runs to 14 residues. The CDR3 sequence: CASSTGARGTEAFF. CDR3 bases: TGTGCCAGCTCCACGGGGGCTAGGGGCACTGAAGCTTTCTTT.

This clonotype has just a few counts. This chain links TRBV6-5 with TRBJ1-2; D is uncertain. Germline assignment: CDR1 MNHEY and CDR2 SVGAGI. V was cut by 5 bases and J by 3 bases, with 10 bases left in between. This CDR3 comprises 13 residues. In nucleotides, the CDR3 is TGTGCCAGCAGTCTACACGCGGACTATGGCTACACCTTC. This codes for CASSLHADYGYTF.

The gene calls are TRBV20-1 and TRBJ2-3; TRBD2 matches 12 bases. The V segment lost 1 base and the J segment 0 bases; nucleotides outside the gene matches: 8. CDR3 length equals 18 residues. Germline values: CDR1 DFQATT, CDR2 SNEGSKA (reference sequence). Here the CDR3 DNA reads TGCAGTGCTAGAGCCCCTAGCGGGGGGGTAACTAGCACAGATACGCAGTATTTT. This translates into CSARAPSGGVTSTDTQYF.

The chain uses TRBV13 and TRBJ2-4; 10 bases agree with TRBD1. Gene TRBJ2-7 matches the end of the DNA better, so the J call may be wrong. Germline V lookup: CDR1 PRHDT, CDR2 FYEKMQ (reference sequence). The CDR3 has 17 residues. The CDR3 DNA sequence: TGTGCCAGCAGACGAAATACCGGGACAGGGGTAGGGTACGAGCAGTACTTC. This gives the protein CASRRNTGTGVGYEQYF.

V gene TRBV9 combines with J gene TRBJ1-4, with 8 bases lining up with TRBD1. Per the germline V gene, CDR1 is SGDLS and CDR2 is YYNGEE. The length of the CDR3 is 15 residues. V was clipped by 3 bases and J by 4 bases; unmatched bases: 5. CDR3 in DNA: TGTGCCAGCAGCGGGGGACAGGCCCTTAATGAAAAACTGTTTTTT. Residues: CASSGGQALNEKLFF.

In regard to this clonotype: One junction end does not reproduce the germline sequence, and a read error may be involved. The rearrangement links TRBV7-2 to TRBJ2-2; 11 nucleotides agree with TRBD2. Germline CDR1 SGHTA, CDR2 FQGNSA. There are 17 residues in the CDR3. The CDR3 loop reads CASSPRLAGMDTGELFF. In nucleotides, the CDR3 is TGCGCCAGCAGCCCGAGACTAGCGGGGATGGACACCGGGGAGCTGTTTTTT.

The rearrangement joins TRBV2 to TRBJ2-6; D is unclear. CDR1 is SNHLY, CDR2 FYNNEI, per germline. The germline V and J ends were trimmed by 7 bases and 0 bases, with 7 bases remaining between them. The CDR3 runs to 14 residues. The CDR3 loop reads CASTEDSGANVLTF. In nucleotides, the CDR3 is TGTGCCAGCACCGAGGACTCTGGGGCCAACGTCCTGACTTTC.

As regards this clonotype: A much bigger clone sits one base away, suggesting this may be a read error. The genes are TRBV29-1 and TRBJ2-3; no clear D. V lost 2 bases to trimming and J lost 5 bases, with 5 bases between them. The CDR3 contains 11 residues. The germline gives CDR1 SQVTM, CDR2 ANQGSEA. DNA of the CDR3: TGCAGCGTTGAATACATAGATACGCAGTATTTT. The encoded protein is CSVEYIDTQYF.

This chain joins TRBV7-2 and TRBJ1-2, with D perhaps TRBD1 (5 bases). V was clipped by 5 bases and J by 2 bases, with 15 bases between them. The germline CDR1 and CDR2 sequences are SGHTA and FQGNSA. This CDR3 is built from 15 residues. CDR3 in DNA: TGTGCCAGCAGCCAGGAAAGGGACGGGAACTATGGCTACACCTTC. Its protein product is CASSQERDGNYGYTF.

The chain links TRBV7-9 to TRBJ1-2, with D uncertain. Trimming pared 5 bases from V and 0 bases from J, leaving 10 bases between. CDR1 and CDR2 from the germline V gene are SEHNR and FQNEAQ (reference sequence). This CDR3 region has 14 residues. Here the CDR3 reads CASSVSSSNYGYTF. The CDR3 DNA follows: TGTGCCAGCAGCGTCAGCTCTTCTAACTATGGCTACACCTTC.

The V gene is TRBV6-2 or TRBV6-3, the J gene TRBJ1-1; TRBD1 matches at 7 bases. The CDR3 has 11 amino acids. V shed 5 bases and J 9 bases; nucleotides not matched to a gene: 3. Looked up from germline, CDR1 is MNHEY and CDR2 is SVGEGT. The chain's CDR3 is CASSGGGKAFF. The CDR3 DNA follows: TGTGCCAGCAGTGGAGGGGGCAAAGCTTTCTTT.

The rearrangement joins TRBV7-2 to TRBJ1-4; 7 bases are a match to TRBD1. The CDR3 contains 14 residues. Germline-derived CDR1 and CDR2 are SGHTA and FQGNSA. J was trimmed by 7 bases and V by 6 bases; bases with no gene match: 8. The DNA of the CDR3 is TGTGCCAGCAGTAGGGGGCCTGATGGTGAAAAACTGTTTTTT. As protein: CASSRGPDGEKLFF.